One sample yielded the 27 T cell receptor beta chains listed below, sequenced in a study of T cell repertoires in cytomegalovirus infection. Via MiXCR, TCRdb re-called the reads, giving one row per CDR3 protein. The profile shows 150,000 to 200,000 distinct CDR3 sequences, 7.5% to 10% of them singletons. The sample taken for sequencing was PBMCs. These receptor sequences come from a human donor in good health (CMV status not recorded). Some clones in this sample may be carry-over from other donors' samples.

Of note for this clonotype: A much larger clone lies one base from this, so it may be a read error. The chain employs TRBV12-3 or TRBV12-4 and TRBJ2-5; 8 bases align to TRBD2. The trim removed 5 bases at V and 4 bases at J, leaving 9 bases unmatched. The CDR3 contains 15 residues. DNA for the CDR3: TGTGCCAGCAGTCAAATAGCGGGATGGCCAGAGACCCAGTACTTC. Residues: CASSQIAGWPETQYF.

This clonotype was seen ten or more times. The chain employs TRBV7-8 and TRBJ1-1; maybe TRBD1 (5 bases). V was trimmed by 2 bases and J by 4 bases, leaving 17 bases between them. CDR1 and CDR2 from the germline V gene are SGHVS and FQNEAQ. This CDR3 comprises 16 residues. As DNA, the CDR3 is TGTGCCAGCAGCTTAAGGCGCGGGGGTTTGTTCACTGAAGCTTTCTTT. Translated, it gives CASSLRRGGLFTEAFF.

This clonotype was observed a few times. This sequence joins TRBV6-2 or TRBV6-3 and TRBJ1-1; possible D gene TRBD1, 6 bases. Germline assignment: CDR1 MNHEY and CDR2 SVGEGT. CDR3 length: 14 amino acids. V dropped 8 bases and J dropped 1 base, with 14 bases sitting between them. The CDR3 DNA sequence: TGTGCCAGCGGATTTCCGGGACAGAACACTGAAGCTTTCTTT. Translated, it gives CASGFPGQNTEAFF.

CDR3 in DNA: TGTGCCAGCAGTTCCTCGGGGAGCGGGAGGGGGTCCTACAATGAGCAGTTCTTC. It codes for CASSSSGSGRGSYNEQFF. The chain has TRBV28 and TRBJ2-1; 10 positions match TRBD2. The CDR3 contains 18 residues. Trimming at V came to 4 bases and at J to 1 base, leaving 10 bases not matched to a gene. The germline V gene has CDR1 MDHEN and CDR2 SYDVKM. The variable domain in full, completed from reference TRBV28 and TRBJ2-1, reads DVKVTQSSRYLVKRTGEKVFLECVQDMDHENMFWYRQDPGLGLRLIYFSYDVKMKEKGDIPEGYSVSREKKERFSLILESASTNQTSMYLCASSSSGSGRGSYNEQFFGPGTRLTVL.

A single count supports this clonotype. A much larger clone is a single base away; this may be a read error. The CDR3 nucleotides read TGTGCCACCAGCAAACCAGGGTCAGGCTACGAGGAGTACTTC. This translates into CATSKPGSGYEEYF. The chain employs TRBV15 and TRBJ2-7; perhaps TRBD1 as D (5 bases). CDR3 size: 14 residues. Germline values: CDR1 LNHNV, CDR2 YYDKDF (reference sequence).

This clonotype was picked up many times. The CDR3 bases are TGTGCCAGCAGGCCTAGCGGGGGGAGGTCCTACAATGAGCAGTTCTTC. Translating it yields CASRPSGGRSYNEQFF. This chain connects TRBV6-1 to TRBJ2-1, with 11 bases matching TRBD2. The CDR3 loop spans 16 amino acids. The germline V gene encodes CDR1 MNHNS and CDR2 SASEGT. After removal of 6 bases from V and 1 base from J, the junction contained 5 bases not matched to a gene.

This clonotype was seen at least ten times. The CDR3: CASSPPGASPNYGYTF. The CDR3 DNA reads as TGTGCCAGCAGCCCGCCGGGCGCGAGTCCTAACTATGGCTACACCTTC. This rearrangement joins TRBV7-9 to TRBJ1-2; no definite D call. The CDR3 is 16 amino acids. Germline V CDR1 and CDR2: SEHNR, FQNEAQ (reference sequence). V was shortened by 5 bases and J by 0 bases, with 16 bases between the two germline ends.

This clonotype was detected ten times or more. The rearrangement joins TRBV5-6 to TRBJ1-1; 7 nucleotides line up with TRBD1. Germline V gene sequence: CDR1 SGHDT, CDR2 YYEEEE. The CDR3 has 14 residues. Trimming at V came to 2 bases and at J to 5 bases, leaving 6 bases not matched to a gene. The CDR3 loop is CASSFSTGWTEAFF. The CDR3 nucleotides are TGTGCCAGCAGCTTCTCGACAGGGTGGACTGAAGCTTTCTTT.

The table lists this clonotype with a few counts. The chain combines TRBV7-9 with TRBJ2-1; perhaps TRBD1 as D (6 bases). The V end lost 5 bases, the J end lost 3 bases, and 11 bases lay between the germline ends. Looked up from germline, CDR1 is SEHNR and CDR2 is FQNEAQ (reference sequence). The CDR3 has 14 residues. CDR3: CASSTGQYYNEQFF. For the CDR3, the DNA is TGTGCCAGCAGCACCGGACAGTACTACAATGAGCAGTTCTTC.

This clonotype was counted ten times or more. The V call is TRBV7-2, the J call TRBJ2-1; 10 bases line up with TRBD2. CDR3 size: 14 residues. Germline lookup yields CDR1 SGHTA and CDR2 FQGNSA. Unmatched junction bases numbered 5, after V lost 5 bases and J lost 7 bases. This CDR3 is CASSPRTSGNEQFF. The CDR3, as DNA: TGTGCCAGCAGCCCAAGGACTAGCGGAAATGAGCAGTTCTTC.

At least ten counts were recorded for this clonotype. The rearrangement links TRBV27 to TRBJ2-2; 7 bases are shared with TRBD1. Germline-derived CDR1 and CDR2 are MNHEY and SMNVEV (reference sequence). The CDR3 covers 15 residues. V shed 6 bases and J 9 bases; nucleotides not matched to a gene: 13. This chain's CDR3 is CASRRGTANLRELFF. The DNA of the CDR3 is TGTGCCAGCAGAAGAGGGACAGCCAACTTGCGGGAGCTGTTTTTT.

This clonotype has only one observation. At one boundary the junction diverges from the germline segment, which might be a read error. The gene calls are TRBV27 and TRBJ2-1, with 11 positions matching TRBD1. This CDR3 contains 16 residues. In germline, CDR1 is MNHEY, CDR2 SMNVEV (reference sequence). The CDR3, as DNA: TGTGCCAGCAGTTTAGGGACAGGGGGTCCCTACAATGAGCGGTTCTTC. Amino acids: CASSLGTGGPYNERFF.

This clonotype was observed at least ten times. The V call is TRBV28, the J call TRBJ1-2, with TRBD1 as a possible D gene (6 bases). From germline, CDR1 is MDHEN and CDR2 SYDVKM. Trimming cost V 3 bases and J 5 bases, with 22 bases left between them. This CDR3 is 17 amino acids long. CDR3 in DNA: TGTGCCAGCAGTTTGGCCCGATCCGGGACAATGGGTTATGGCTACACCTTC. Translation: CASSLARSGTMGYGYTF.

This clonotype came up many times. Sequence at one end of the junction differs from germline and may be a read error. The chain employs TRBV7-2 and TRBJ1-6; TRBD1 matches 7 bases. The CDR3 runs 14 residues. CDR1 and CDR2 from the germline V gene are SGHTA and FQGNSA. The CDR3 DNA reads TGTGCCAGCAGTTTAGGGCCAGGGGGAGGGCCCCTCCACTTT. It is translated as CASSLGPGGGPLHF.

This clonotype was picked up a small number of times. The gene calls are TRBV7-2 and TRBJ2-5; possibly TRBD1 for D (6 bases). CDR3 length: 12 amino acids. CDR1 is SGHTA and CDR2 is FQGNSA in the germline V gene. Trimming removed 9 bases at V and 4 bases at J, with 12 bases between. In DNA, the CDR3 is TGTGCCAGTACAGGGCAGAGAGAGACCCAGTACTTC. It is translated as CASTGQRETQYF.

The CDR3 nucleotides are TGTGCCAGCAGCACATCAGACAGGGGGTCCTACAATGAGCAGTTCTTC. This gives the protein CASSTSDRGSYNEQFF. The V call is TRBV6-2 or TRBV6-3, the J call TRBJ2-1; TRBD1 matches at 9 bases. The V segment lost 6 bases and the J segment 1 base; nucleotides outside the gene matches: 7. In germline, CDR1 is MNHEY, CDR2 SVGEGT. CDR3 length equals 16 residues.

As to this clonotype: A much bigger clone sits one base away, suggesting this may be a read error. The CDR3 DNA sequence: TGTGCCAGCAGATTAGGGGTCCGGGAGAGCTCCTACGAGCAGTACTTC. It codes for CASRLGVRESSYEQYF. The chain employs TRBV7-6 and TRBJ2-7, with D possibly TRBD2 on 6 matching bases. Germline V gives CDR1 SGHVS, CDR2 FNYEAQ. CDR3 size: 16 residues.

This clonotype was seen a handful of times. V is TRBV6-2 or TRBV6-3 and J is TRBJ2-3; weak D call: TRBD1 (6 bases). Between the trimmed V and J ends, which lost 2 bases and 4 bases, there was a span of 19 bases. CDR3 length equals 17 residues. CDR1 is MNHEY, CDR2 SVGEGT, per germline. The CDR3, as DNA: TGTGCCAGCAGTTACCGCTCCACAGGGAAGGGAGCAGATACGCAGTATTTT. Translated, it gives CASSYRSTGKGADTQYF.

This clonotype was recorded many times. The J gene is TRBJ2-3, the V gene TRBV24-1; D is perhaps TRBD2 (5 bases). CDR1 is KGHDR, CDR2 SFDVKD, per germline. Deletions cut 4 bases from V and 1 base from J, with 11 bases between. There are 15 residues in the CDR3. Written as DNA, the CDR3 is TGTGCCACCAGTGAACGGGAAAGGGGCACAGATACGCAGTATTTT. As protein: CATSERERGTDTQYF.

In its sample, this clonotype was seen many times. The V and J genes are TRBV6-6 and TRBJ2-2, with D tentatively TRBD1 (6 bases). The V end was cut by 2 bases, the J end by 5 bases, with 9 bases between. Germline V gene data show CDR1 as MNHNY and CDR2 as SVGAGI (reference sequence). This CDR3 comprises 14 residues. DNA for the CDR3: TGTGCCAGCAGTTACAAAGGGGGTACCGGGGAGCTGTTTTTT. It encodes CASSYKGGTGELFF.

This clonotype came up many times. Relative to the germline gene, one junction end is altered; a read error may explain this. The chain uses TRBV20-1 and TRBJ2-7; no definite D call. Germline-derived CDR1 and CDR2 are DFQATT and SNEGSKA (reference sequence). The CDR3 loop spans 12 amino acids. DNA for the CDR3: TGCAGTGCCAACCGTTGGTCCTCCGAGCAGTACTTC. Its translation: CSANRWSSEQYF.

This clonotype was detected ten times or more. V gene TRBV6-2 or TRBV6-3 combines with J gene TRBJ2-1; 11 bases match TRBD2. The junction had 15 bases not matched to a gene; V was cut back by 7 bases and J by 4 bases. The CDR3 spans 18 residues. The V gene's germline CDR1 is MNHEY and CDR2 SVGEGT. CDR3 DNA sequence: TGTGCCAGCACCCAGGGAGAAGCTAGCGGGAGGACGTACAATGAGCAGTTCTTC. This codes for CASTQGEASGRTYNEQFF.

This clonotype has a handful of counts. The chain employs TRBV5-1 and TRBJ1-2; maybe TRBD1 (5 bases). Germline values: CDR1 SGHRS, CDR2 YFSETQ. CDR3 length equals 14 residues. V was cut by 0 bases and J by 1 base, with 7 bases left in between. The CDR3 region is CASSLGQSNYGYTF. For the CDR3, the DNA is TGCGCCAGCAGCTTGGGACAGAGTAACTATGGCTACACCTTC.

The sample holds many counts of this clonotype. The rearrangement joins TRBV11-2 to TRBJ1-1; D not resolved. The ends were cut back, 2 bases at V and 2 bases at J, with 12 bases in the middle. The CDR3 has 15 amino acids. Germline V gene sequence: CDR1 SGHAT, CDR2 FQNNGV. This chain's CDR3 is CASSLSPSVNTEAFF. CDR3 coding DNA: TGTGCCAGCAGCTTATCTCCGTCCGTTAACACTGAAGCTTTCTTT.

This clonotype has ten or more counts. The chain combines TRBV7-2 with TRBJ1-6; unclear D gene. Between the trimmed V and J ends, which lost 1 base and 0 bases, there was a span of 16 bases. The germline CDR1 and CDR2 sequences are SGHTA and FQGNSA. CDR3 length equals 19 residues. The CDR3 DNA is TGTGCCAGCAGCTTAGGTTTAACCGTAAGGAGCTCCTATAATTCACCCCTCCACTTT. As protein: CASSLGLTVRSSYNSPLHF.

This chain joins TRBV7-4 and TRBJ2-5, with D unresolved. Trimming pared 3 bases from V and 7 bases from J, leaving 12 bases between. Germline lookup yields CDR1 SGHVT and CDR2 SQSDAQ. The CDR3 sequence is 13 residues long. CDR3 nucleotides: TGTGCCAGCAGCTTGGGCAACTCGTGGACCCAGTACTTC. Amino acid sequence: CASSLGNSWTQYF.

The table lists this clonotype with many counts. This rearrangement joins TRBV6-6 to TRBJ1-3, with D unclear. Looked up from germline, CDR1 is MNHNY and CDR2 is SVGAGI (reference sequence). The CDR3 covers 15 residues. Between the trimmed V and J ends, which lost 1 base and 0 bases, there was a span of 7 bases. The CDR3 DNA reads TGTGCCAGCAGTTACTTGCCAGACTCTGGAAACACCATATATTTT. Its translation is CASSYLPDSGNTIYF.